These 28 T cell receptor beta chains share one sample of origin, sequenced in a study of blood T cell repertoires in COVID-19. The table came from immunoSEQ multiplex PCR; TCRdb's copy has only in-frame clones and leaves some out. The profile covers about 36,000 clones, with just under 85% appearing a single time and approximately 15% taken by the ten largest. Sequencing used peripheral blood. Receptor source: a human donor in a cohort sampled during active COVID-19.

J is TRBJ2-5 and V is TRBV28; 12 bases map to TRBD2. Germline V CDR1 and CDR2: MDHEN, SYDVKM. The CDR3 has 18 amino acids. Trimming took 3 bases from V and 5 from J; bases not matched to a gene: 13. The CDR3 coding sequence is TGTGCCAGCAGTTTGACTAGCGGGGGCCAAATCTCGGGGGAGACCCAGTACTTC. Protein sequence: CASSLTSGGQISGETQYF. Full variable domain (missing parts from reference TRBV28 and TRBJ2-5): DVKVTQSSRYLVKRTGEKVFLECVQDMDHENMFWYRQDPGLGLRLIYFSYDVKMKEKGDIPEGYSVSREKKERFSLILESASTNQTSMYLCASSLTSGGQISGETQYFGPGTRLLVL.

The V call is TRBV23-1, the J call TRBJ2-7, with D perhaps matching TRBD2 (5 bases). TRBV23-1 is annotated as an ORF whose role is uncertain. V shed 2 bases and J shed 5 bases, with 16 bases lying between them. The CDR3 loop spans 15 amino acids. CDR3 nucleotide sequence: TGCGCCAGCAGTCAAACCCGCCGGGGTGAGAACGAGCAGTACTTC. Residues: CASSQTRRGENEQYF.

This sequence joins TRBV5-4 and TRBJ1-1, with a possible D match to TRBD1 (6 bases). CDR3 length: 15 amino acids. The germline CDR1 and CDR2 sequences are SGHNT and YYREEE (reference sequence). V was trimmed by 1 base and J by 1 base, leaving 11 bases between them. CDR3 in DNA: TGTGCCAGCAGCTTGACAGGGATAAAGAACACTGAAGCTTTCTTT. It codes for CASSLTGIKNTEAFF.

The rearrangement joins TRBV2 to TRBJ1-6, with 8 bases lining up with TRBD1. Losses at the gene ends were 3 bases for V and 9 bases for J; bases not matched to a gene: 10. CDR1 and CDR2 from the germline V gene are SNHLY and FYNNEI. The CDR3 is 16 residues long. The DNA of the CDR3 is TGTGCCAGCAGTGATACAGGGGGGGCTTTAAGTTCACCCCTCCACTTT. Its translation: CASSDTGGALSSPLHF.

The chain recombines TRBV3-1 (or the pseudogene TRBV3-2) with TRBJ2-1; perhaps TRBD1 as D (5 bases). There are 14 residues in the CDR3. Looked up from germline, CDR1 is LGHDT and CDR2 is YNNKEL (reference sequence). Trimming pared 1 base from V and 8 bases from J, leaving 12 bases between. CDR3 nucleotides: TGTGCCAGCAGCCAAGCTAGGGGCGCAGATGAGCAGTTCTTC. Protein sequence: CASSQARGADEQFF.

This sequence joins TRBV6-2 or TRBV6-3 and TRBJ1-1; no firm D call. V lost 3 bases to trimming and J lost 1 base, with 27 bases between them. Germline V gene data show CDR1 as MNHEY and CDR2 as SVGEGT. CDR3 size: 20 residues. CDR3 sequence (DNA): TGTGCCAGCAGTTATGGAATCCCAAGAGGGAAGAGGTCGGAGAACACTGAAGCTTTCTTT. It codes for CASSYGIPRGKRSENTEAFF.

The gene calls are TRBV20-1 and TRBJ2-3; weak D call: TRBD1 (6 bases). The V gene lost 3 bases and the J gene lost 5 bases, with 15 bases spanning the gap. CDR1 DFQATT and CDR2 SNEGSKA come from the germline V gene (reference sequence). CDR3 length: 14 amino acids. This chain's CDR3 is CSASPGEKGDTQYF. In nucleotides, the CDR3 is TGCAGTGCTAGTCCAGGGGAAAAGGGAGATACGCAGTATTTT.

This clone was picked up one time. The chain has TRBV11-2 and TRBJ2-7; D possibly corresponds to TRBD1 (5 bases). Germline lookup yields CDR1 SGHAT and CDR2 FQNNGV. The CDR3 sequence is 15 residues long. Trimming pared 3 bases from V and 6 bases from J, leaving 18 bases between. In nucleotides, the CDR3 is TGTGCCAGCAGCTTCGAACAACAGGTTCGTCTCGAGCAGTACTTC. Translating gives CASSFEQQVRLEQYF.

V gene TRBV6-2 or TRBV6-3 combines with J gene TRBJ1-1; no firm D call. The CDR3 contains 13 residues. CDR1 is MNHEY and CDR2 is SVGEGT in the germline V gene. Trimming removed 2 bases at V and 1 base at J, with 5 bases between. CDR3 nucleotides: TGTGCCAGCAGTTACGGGCAGAACACTGAAGCTTTCTTT. Amino acid sequence: CASSYGQNTEAFF.

This clone was detected once. The chain uses TRBV3-1 (or the pseudogene TRBV3-2) and TRBJ1-3; 8 nucleotides match TRBD1. Germline trimming cut 4 bases from V and 4 bases from J; bases unmatched to any gene: 6. This CDR3 contains 15 residues. The germline V gene has CDR1 LGHDT and CDR2 YNNKEL (reference sequence). As DNA, the CDR3 is TGTGCCAGCAGCCTCATGACAGGGGCGGGAAACACCATATATTTT. Its translation is CASSLMTGAGNTIYF.

In nucleotides, the CDR3 is TGTGCCAGTAGTAGAGATCAGCCCCAGCATTTT. This encodes CASSRDQPQHF. This chain connects TRBV19 to TRBJ1-5; D gene ambiguous. V dropped 4 bases and J dropped 5 bases, with 3 bases sitting between them. CDR3 size: 11 residues. The germline V gene has CDR1 LNHDA and CDR2 SQIVND (reference sequence).

The rearrangement links TRBV7-9 to TRBJ1-2; D gene uncertain. The V end was cut by 1 base, the J end by 0 bases, with 9 bases between. The germline gives CDR1 SEHNR, CDR2 FQNEAQ (reference sequence). The CDR3 contains 15 residues. The CDR3 sequence: CASSLVVKTNYGYTF. CDR3 DNA sequence: TGTGCCAGCAGCTTAGTCGTAAAAACTAACTATGGCTACACCTTC.

A note on this clone: In the same sample, other DNA sequences code for this CDR3. CDR3 loop: CSVRDSSYNSPLHF. The CDR3 DNA reads as TGCAGCGTCCGGGACAGCTCCTATAATTCACCCCTCCACTTT. This chain uses TRBV29-1 with TRBJ1-6, with 7 bases fitting TRBD1. J gave up 0 bases and V 6 bases, and 2 bases lay outside the gene matches. The CDR3 covers 14 residues. In germline, CDR1 is SQVTM, CDR2 ANQGSEA.

This rearrangement joins TRBV14 to TRBJ2-7, with D possibly being TRBD2 (6 bases). CDR1 is SGHDN and CDR2 is FVKESK in the germline V gene. The V and J ends lost 2 bases and 4 bases respectively, with 15 bases between them. This CDR3 has 15 amino acids. The CDR3 DNA sequence: TGTGCCAGCAGCCAACCGCATGCGGGGAAGTACGAGCAGTACTTC. Its protein product is CASSQPHAGKYEQYF.

This clone was recorded once. The chain is built from TRBV2 and TRBJ2-5; D might be TRBD2 (5 bases). The CDR3 sequence is 16 residues long. The V and J ends lost 5 bases and 2 bases respectively, with 18 bases between them. Germline CDR1 is SNHLY and CDR2 is FYNNEI. The CDR3 protein is CASSPSSTTSQETQYF. In nucleotides, the CDR3 is TGTGCCAGCAGTCCCTCCTCGACTACATCACAAGAGACCCAGTACTTC.

This clone rates as medium-sized. Written as DNA, the CDR3 is TGTGCCAGCAGTCGGACTTCCGCCTCTGGAAACACCATATATTTT. This translates into CASSRTSASGNTIYF. The rearrangement links TRBV3-1 (or the pseudogene TRBV3-2) to TRBJ1-3; D is unresolved. Germline values: CDR1 LGHDT, CDR2 YNNKEL (reference sequence). The CDR3 extends over 15 amino acids. V shed 6 bases and J shed 0 bases, with 12 bases lying between them.

This rearrangement joins TRBV7-2 to TRBJ1-2; weak D call: TRBD1 (5 bases). Germline-derived CDR1 and CDR2 are SGHTA and FQGNSA. The ends were cut back, 4 bases at V and 4 bases at J, with 13 bases in the middle. This CDR3 has 14 amino acids. The CDR3 DNA follows: TGTGCCAGCAGCTCACAGGTTTCTCTCTATGGCTACACCTTC. Translating it yields CASSSQVSLYGYTF.

The J gene is TRBJ1-5, the V gene TRBV7-2; 7 bases agree with TRBD1. The CDR3 sequence is 14 residues long. CDR1 SGHTA and CDR2 FQGNSA come from the germline V gene. Trimming cost V 5 bases and J 4 bases; bases outside gene matches: 5. Written as DNA, the CDR3 is TGTGCCAGCAGCCACGGACAGGCAAATCAGCCCCAGCATTTT. Its protein product is CASSHGQANQPQHF.

The V call is TRBV7-8, the J call TRBJ1-5; D remains ambiguous. Germline assignment: CDR1 SGHVS and CDR2 FQNEAQ. The CDR3 extends over 14 amino acids. Trimming removed 1 base at V and 3 bases at J, with 7 bases between. The CDR3 region is CASSLGVNNQPQHF. As DNA, the CDR3 is TGTGCCAGCAGCTTAGGAGTCAACAATCAGCCCCAGCATTTT.

J is TRBJ2-1 and V is TRBV2; 8 nucleotides align to TRBD1. The germline V gene encodes CDR1 SNHLY and CDR2 FYNNEI. The CDR3 contains 14 residues. With V trimmed by 5 bases and J by 8 bases, 8 bases remained unmatched. The CDR3 loop reads CASSSLTGVDEQFF. CDR3 DNA: TGTGCCAGCAGTTCGTTGACAGGGGTCGATGAGCAGTTCTTC. Variable domain in full (rest from reference TRBV2 and TRBJ2-1): EPEVTQTPSHQVTQMGQEVILRCVPISNHLYFYWYRQILGQKVEFLVSFYNNEISEKSEIFDDQFSVERPDGSNFTLKIRSTKLEDSAMYFCASSSLTGVDEQFFGPGTRLTVL.

The chain has TRBV2 and TRBJ1-1, with D uncertain. V was cut by 10 bases and J by 0 bases, with 15 bases left in between. From germline, CDR1 is SNHLY and CDR2 FYNNEI. There are 14 residues in the CDR3. CDR3 sequence (DNA): TGTGCCACCAGCCCTCGAGCCATGAACACTGAAGCTTTCTTT. This gives the protein CATSPRAMNTEAFF.

For the CDR3, the DNA is TGTGCCAGCAGCTACCTTAACGAGTTAAGCTACACCTTC. Its translation: CASSYLNELSYTF. The chain uses TRBV9 and TRBJ1-2; D gene ambiguous. The CDR3 length is 13 residues. The V end was cut by 4 bases, the J end by 9 bases, with 16 bases between. CDR1 and CDR2 from the germline V gene are SGDLS and YYNGEE.

The chain combines TRBV19 with TRBJ2-2, with 9 bases lining up with TRBD1. V shed 6 bases, J shed 5 bases, and the junction held 10 bases outside the gene matches. Germline values: CDR1 LNHDA, CDR2 SQIVND (reference sequence). There are 16 residues in the CDR3. DNA for the CDR3: TGTGCCAGTAGGCACCAGGGACAGGGAGGTACCGGGGAGCTGTTTTTT. Amino acid sequence: CASRHQGQGGTGELFF.

The chain employs TRBV2 and TRBJ2-7; TRBD2 is a possible D gene (5 bases). The CDR3 has 12 amino acids. Trimming removed 6 bases from V and 7 bases from J, with 13 bases in between. Germline V lookup: CDR1 SNHLY, CDR2 FYNNEI. The CDR3, as DNA: TGTGCCAGCAGGAGGGTAGCCGGGGAGCAGTACTTC. Protein: CASRRVAGEQYF.

V is TRBV20-1 and J is TRBJ1-2; D is ambiguous. Between the trimmed V and J ends, which lost 3 bases and 2 bases, there was a span of 10 bases. Germline CDR1 and CDR2: DFQATT and SNEGSKA (reference sequence). The CDR3 length is 13 residues. CDR3 sequence: CSASHPGNYGYTF. In nucleotides, the CDR3 is TGCAGTGCTAGTCACCCAGGAAACTATGGCTACACCTTC.

The chain has TRBV7-9 and TRBJ2-3, with 10 bases that match TRBD2. Germline lookup yields CDR1 SEHNR and CDR2 FQNEAQ (reference sequence). V was pared by 2 bases and J by 1 base, with 12 bases of the junction left unmatched. The CDR3 has 19 residues. The chain's CDR3 is CASSLRPSGGGFRTDTQYF. Here the CDR3 DNA reads TGTGCCAGCAGCTTAAGGCCTAGCGGGGGAGGTTTCCGCACAGATACGCAGTATTTT. The full variable domain, with the rest looked up from reference TRBV7-9 and TRBJ2-3, is DTGVSQNPRHKITKRGQNVTFRCDPISEHNRLYWYRQTLGQGPEFLTYFQNEAQLEKSRLLSDRFSAERPKGSFSTLEIQRTEQGDSAMYLCASSLRPSGGGFRTDTQYFGPGTRLTVL.

The chain links TRBV19 to TRBJ2-3; 10 nucleotides agree with TRBD1. The CDR3 length is 15 residues. J was trimmed by 1 base and V by 5 bases; bases with no gene match: 3. The germline gives CDR1 LNHDA, CDR2 SQIVND (reference sequence). The CDR3 sequence: CASSRGTGGTDTQYF. CDR3 in DNA: TGTGCCAGTAGTCGTGGGACAGGGGGCACAGATACGCAGTATTTT.

This rearrangement joins TRBV6-6 to TRBJ2-1, with 8 bases that match TRBD2. With V trimmed by 6 bases and J by 9 bases, 16 bases remained unmatched. The CDR3 extends over 16 amino acids. Germline V gives CDR1 MNHNY, CDR2 SVGAGI (reference sequence). The CDR3 sequence: CASRYTLVGGASEQFF. The CDR3 bases are TGTGCCAGCAGGTATACCCTGGTCGGGGGGGCTAGTGAGCAGTTCTTC.